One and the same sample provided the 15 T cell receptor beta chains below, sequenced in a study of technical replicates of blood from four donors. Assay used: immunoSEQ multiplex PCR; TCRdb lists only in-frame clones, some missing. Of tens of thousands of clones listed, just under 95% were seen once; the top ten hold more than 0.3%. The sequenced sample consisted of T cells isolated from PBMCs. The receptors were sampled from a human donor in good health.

The CDR3, as DNA: TGTGCCAGTCACCCGGGGATATGGAATGAAAAACTGTTTTTT. It codes for CASHPGIWNEKLFF. The chain joins TRBV19 to TRBJ1-4; D gene ambiguous. The germline CDR1 and CDR2 sequences are LNHDA and SQIVND (reference sequence). The V end lost 8 bases, the J end lost 5 bases, and 15 bases lay between the germline ends. This CDR3 spans 14 amino acids.

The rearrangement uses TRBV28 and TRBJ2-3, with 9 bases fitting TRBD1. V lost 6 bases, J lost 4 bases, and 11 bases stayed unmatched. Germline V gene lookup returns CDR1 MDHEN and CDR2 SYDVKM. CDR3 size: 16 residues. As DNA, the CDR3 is TGTGCCAGCAGCCGACCGGGACAGGGACTACCAGATACGCAGTATTTT. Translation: CASSRPGQGLPDTQYF.

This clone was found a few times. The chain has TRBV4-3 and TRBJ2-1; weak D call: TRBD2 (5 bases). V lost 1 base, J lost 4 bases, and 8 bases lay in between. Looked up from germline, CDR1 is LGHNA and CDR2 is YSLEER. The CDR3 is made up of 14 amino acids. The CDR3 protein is CASSQVEGYNEQFF. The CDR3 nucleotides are TGCGCCAGCAGCCAAGTAGAGGGTTACAATGAGCAGTTCTTC.

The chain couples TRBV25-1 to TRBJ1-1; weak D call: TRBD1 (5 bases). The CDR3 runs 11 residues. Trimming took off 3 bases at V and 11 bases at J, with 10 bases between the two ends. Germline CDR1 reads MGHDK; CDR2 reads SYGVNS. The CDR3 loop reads CASSDQRGAFF. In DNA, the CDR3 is TGTGCCAGCAGTGACCAACGGGGGGCTTTCTTT.

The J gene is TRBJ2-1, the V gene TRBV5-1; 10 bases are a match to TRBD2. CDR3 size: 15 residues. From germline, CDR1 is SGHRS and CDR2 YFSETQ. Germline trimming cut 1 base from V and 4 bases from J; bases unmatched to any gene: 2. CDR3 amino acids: CASSLTAGGYNEQFF. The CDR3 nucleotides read TGCGCCAGCAGCTTGACAGCGGGAGGGTACAATGAGCAGTTCTTC.

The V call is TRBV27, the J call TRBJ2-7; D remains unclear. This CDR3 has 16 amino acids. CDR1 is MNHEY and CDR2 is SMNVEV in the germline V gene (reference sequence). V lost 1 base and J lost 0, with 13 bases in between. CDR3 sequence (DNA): TGTGCCAGCAGTTTATTAGCCGGAGCTAGCTCCTACGAGCAGTACTTC. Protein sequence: CASSLLAGASSYEQYF.

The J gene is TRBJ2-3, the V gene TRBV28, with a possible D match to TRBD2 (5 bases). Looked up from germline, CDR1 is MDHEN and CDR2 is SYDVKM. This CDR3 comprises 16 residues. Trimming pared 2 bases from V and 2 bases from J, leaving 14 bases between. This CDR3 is CASSLNGLTTTDTQYF. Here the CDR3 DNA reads TGTGCCAGCAGTTTAAACGGACTGACAACCACAGATACGCAGTATTTT.

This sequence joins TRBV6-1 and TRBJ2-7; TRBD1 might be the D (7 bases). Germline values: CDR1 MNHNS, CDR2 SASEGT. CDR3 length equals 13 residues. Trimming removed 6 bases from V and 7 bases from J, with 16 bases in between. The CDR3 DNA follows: TGTGCCAGCAGCAGAGAGGGGGCGGGGGAGCAGTACTTC. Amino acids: CASSREGAGEQYF.

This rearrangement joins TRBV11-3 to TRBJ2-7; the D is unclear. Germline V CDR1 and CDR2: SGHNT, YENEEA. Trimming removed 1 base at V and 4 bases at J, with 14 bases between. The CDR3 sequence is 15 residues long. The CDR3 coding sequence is TGTGCCAGCAGCTTAGGTGCAGGAAGTTCTTACGAGCAGTACTTC. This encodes CASSLGAGSSYEQYF.

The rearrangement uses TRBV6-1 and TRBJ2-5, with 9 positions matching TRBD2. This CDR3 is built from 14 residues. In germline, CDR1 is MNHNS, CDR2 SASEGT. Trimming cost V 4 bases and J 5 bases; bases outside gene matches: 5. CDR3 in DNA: TGTGCCAGCAGTGCCGGGACTAGCTTGGAGACCCAGTACTTC. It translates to CASSAGTSLETQYF.

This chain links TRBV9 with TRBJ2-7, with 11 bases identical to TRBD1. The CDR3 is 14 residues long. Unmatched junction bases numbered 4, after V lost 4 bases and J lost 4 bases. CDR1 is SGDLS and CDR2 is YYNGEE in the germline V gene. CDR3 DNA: TGTGCCAGCAGCCCCGGACAGGGGGCTTACGAGCAGTACTTC. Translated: CASSPGQGAYEQYF.

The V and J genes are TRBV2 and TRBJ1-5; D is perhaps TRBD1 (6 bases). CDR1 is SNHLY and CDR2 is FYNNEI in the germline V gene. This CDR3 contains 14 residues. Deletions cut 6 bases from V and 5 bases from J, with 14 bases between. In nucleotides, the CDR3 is TGTGCCAGCAGGAAGAACAGGGACGATCAGCCCCAGCATTTT. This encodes CASRKNRDDQPQHF.

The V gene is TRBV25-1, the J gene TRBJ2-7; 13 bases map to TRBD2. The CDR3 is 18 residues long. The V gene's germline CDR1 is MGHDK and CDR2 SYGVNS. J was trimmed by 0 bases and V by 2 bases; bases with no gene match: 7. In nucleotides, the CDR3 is TGTGCCAGCAGTGAAGGACGGACTAGCGGGAGAAACTCCTACGAGCAGTACTTC. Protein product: CASSEGRTSGRNSYEQYF.

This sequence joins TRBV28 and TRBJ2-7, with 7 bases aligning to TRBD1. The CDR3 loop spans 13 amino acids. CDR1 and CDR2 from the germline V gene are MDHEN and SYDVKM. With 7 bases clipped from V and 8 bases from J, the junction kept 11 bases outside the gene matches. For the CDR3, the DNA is TGTGCCAGCACCCTTCACAGGGGTACGCAGCAGTACTTC. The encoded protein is CASTLHRGTQQYF. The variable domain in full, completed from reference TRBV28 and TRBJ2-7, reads DVKVTQSSRYLVKRTGEKVFLECVQDMDHENMFWYRQDPGLGLRLIYFSYDVKMKEKGDIPEGYSVSREKKERFSLILESASTNQTSMYLCASTLHRGTQQYFGPGTRLTVT.

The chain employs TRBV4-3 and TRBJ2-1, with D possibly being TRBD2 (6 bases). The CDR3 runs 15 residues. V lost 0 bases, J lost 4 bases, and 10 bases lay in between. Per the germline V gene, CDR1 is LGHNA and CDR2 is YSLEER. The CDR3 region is CASSQEGLKYNEQFF. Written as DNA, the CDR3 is TGCGCCAGCAGCCAAGAAGGACTAAAGTACAATGAGCAGTTCTTC.